A single sample is the source of the 22 T cell receptor beta chains below, sequenced in a study of blood T cell repertoires in COVID-19. The method was immunoSEQ multiplex PCR; TCRdb's version includes in-frame clones alone and lacks a portion of them. The sample lists 470,000 or so clones, about 85% seen once, with roughly 2% in the top ten. The specimen sequenced was PBMCs or T cells enriched from blood (not recorded which). These receptors all come from a woman aged 18-29 years with acute COVID-19.

This clone was seen only once. The CDR3 is CASSISKDRPYEQYF. CDR3 DNA sequence: TGTGCCAGTAGTATCTCCAAAGACAGGCCCTACGAGCAGTACTTC. The rearrangement joins TRBV19 to TRBJ2-7; the D gene is possibly TRBD1 (6 bases). The germline V gene has CDR1 LNHDA and CDR2 SQIVND (reference sequence). The V gene lost 3 bases and the J gene lost 2 bases, with 14 bases spanning the gap. The CDR3 is 15 amino acids.

This clone was seen a few times. This rearrangement joins TRBV11-2 to TRBJ2-7, with 9 bases matching TRBD2. V was pared by 4 bases and J by 1 base, with 8 bases of the junction left unmatched. The length of the CDR3 is 16 residues. Germline CDR1 reads SGHAT; CDR2 reads FQNNGV. CDR3 in amino acids: CASSSPSSGTSYEQYF. The CDR3, as DNA: TGTGCCAGCAGCTCCCCCTCTAGCGGGACATCCTACGAGCAGTACTTC.

This clone has a single count. This rearrangement joins TRBV4-1 to TRBJ1-1; D call uncertain. The germline CDR1 and CDR2 sequences are MGHRA and YSYEKL. V was clipped by 4 bases and J by 6 bases, with 18 bases between them. The CDR3 is 15 residues long. The CDR3 sequence: CASSPRGSGHAEAFF. The CDR3, as DNA: TGCGCCAGCAGCCCCCGAGGGTCCGGGCATGCTGAAGCTTTCTTT.

The count of this clone is one. Relative to the germline gene, one junction end is altered; a read error may explain this. The V gene is TRBV7-2, the J gene TRBJ2-2; perhaps TRBD1 as D (5 bases). The germline V gene encodes CDR1 SGHTA and CDR2 FQGNSA. CDR3 length: 13 amino acids. The DNA for the CDR3 is TGTGCCAGCAGCATGACAGAGACCGAGGAGCTGTTTTTT. Encoded protein: CASSMTETEELFF.

The J gene is TRBJ1-1, the V gene TRBV7-9; D not certain. The CDR3 spans 14 residues. Germline loops: CDR1 SEHNR, CDR2 FQNEAQ (reference sequence). The ends were cut back, 5 bases at V and 6 bases at J, with 16 bases in the middle. The DNA for the CDR3 is TGTGCCAGCAGCCCACATAACAGCGGCGCTGAAGCTTTCTTT. It codes for CASSPHNSGAEAFF.

The chain combines TRBV27 with TRBJ1-5; D gene uncertain. The germline V gene has CDR1 MNHEY and CDR2 SMNVEV (reference sequence). Trimming pared 6 bases from V and 5 bases from J, leaving 14 bases between. The CDR3 runs 14 residues. The CDR3 here is CASRIDYRDQPQHF. DNA of the CDR3: TGTGCCAGCAGAATTGACTATCGGGATCAGCCCCAGCATTTT.

The gene calls are TRBV12-3 or TRBV12-4 and TRBJ2-1; D unclear. The CDR3 is made up of 13 amino acids. V lost 6 bases to trimming and J lost 4 bases, with 10 bases between them. CDR3 sequence (DNA): TGTGCCAGCAGCTTGGGCCAGTACAATGAGCAGTTCTTC. Translating it yields CASSLGQYNEQFF.

V is TRBV24-1 and J is TRBJ2-7; 9 nucleotides match TRBD1. The CDR3 runs 15 residues. The germline CDR1 and CDR2 sequences are KGHDR and SFDVKD. Trimming cost V 4 bases and J 4 bases; bases outside gene matches: 7. The CDR3 DNA reads as TGTGCCACCAGTGACCCGGGACAGGGAAATTACGAGCAGTACTTC. This translates into CATSDPGQGNYEQYF.

The rearrangement links TRBV6-5 to TRBJ1-3; 8 bases are a match to TRBD1. Losses at the gene ends were 2 bases for V and 8 bases for J; bases not matched to a gene: 8. Germline CDR1 MNHEY, CDR2 SVGAGI. The CDR3 is 15 residues long. CDR3 sequence: CASSYGQGAVDTIYF. The DNA of the CDR3 is TGTGCCAGCAGTTACGGGCAGGGGGCCGTTGACACCATATATTTT.

The V call is TRBV5-1, the J call TRBJ2-3; perhaps TRBD2 as D (5 bases). The germline V gene has CDR1 SGHRS and CDR2 YFSETQ. V shed 3 bases and J shed 0 bases, with 8 bases lying between them. This CDR3 contains 14 residues. The CDR3 sequence is CASSSSGSTDTQYF. In DNA, the CDR3 is TGCGCCAGCAGCTCCAGCGGTAGCACAGATACGCAGTATTTT.

J is TRBJ2-1 and V is TRBV7-2; 10 nucleotides align to TRBD2. The length of the CDR3 is 16 residues. The germline CDR1 and CDR2 sequences are SGHTA and FQGNSA. The V and J ends lost 2 bases and 4 bases, in that order; junction bases with no gene match: 5. DNA for the CDR3: TGTGCCAGCAGCTTAACCGGGACTAGCGCGTACAATGAGCAGTTCTTC. Protein: CASSLTGTSAYNEQFF.

About this clone: One junction end does not reproduce the germline sequence, and a read error may be involved. This chain links TRBV3-1 (or the pseudogene TRBV3-2) with TRBJ1-2; D not resolved. The CDR3 covers 15 residues. Per the germline V gene, CDR1 is LGHDT and CDR2 is YNNKEL (reference sequence). Here the CDR3 reads CASRHLMSGNYGYTF. The DNA for the CDR3 is TGTGCCAGCCGCCACCTAATGTCGGGGAACTATGGCTACACCTTC.

The chain couples TRBV4-3 to TRBJ2-7; 10 nucleotides align to TRBD2. The germline V gene has CDR1 LGHNA and CDR2 YSLEER. Trimming at V came to 4 bases and at J to 2 bases, leaving 5 bases not matched to a gene. CDR3 size: 15 residues. The CDR3 here is CASSRLAGLTYEQYF. The CDR3 nucleotides are TGCGCCAGCAGCCGACTAGCGGGTTTGACCTACGAGCAGTACTTC.

The rearrangement uses TRBV3-1 (or the pseudogene TRBV3-2) and TRBJ2-7; tentative D call: TRBD1 (6 bases). V lost 1 base and J lost 0, with 10 bases in between. CDR1 is LGHDT, CDR2 YNNKEL, per germline (reference sequence). The CDR3 extends over 15 amino acids. CDR3: CASSQARGSSYEQYF. The DNA for the CDR3 is TGTGCCAGCAGCCAAGCAAGGGGGAGCTCCTACGAGCAGTACTTC.

This clone has only one observation. The gene calls are TRBV21-1 and TRBJ2-1; no DNA check was done on the table's D call, TRBD2. TRBV21-1 is a documented pseudogene. The CDR3 has 15 amino acids. The CDR3 nucleotides read TGTGCCAGCAAGGCAGGTGGGACTAGCGACAATGAGCAGTTCTTC. Residues: CASKAGGTSDNEQFF.

This clone was counted a few times. The genes are TRBV30 and TRBJ1-3; 7 positions match TRBD1. V lost 1 base to trimming and J lost 0 bases; unmatched junction nucleotides: 6. The CDR3 has 16 residues. Germline-derived CDR1 and CDR2 are GTSNPN and SVGIG (reference sequence). CDR3 DNA: TGTGCCTGGAGTGCTTGGGACAGTAGCTCTGGAAACACCATATATTTT. Translating it yields CAWSAWDSSSGNTIYF.

The genes are TRBV5-8 and TRBJ2-3, with TRBD1 as a possible D gene (5 bases). V lost 0 bases to trimming and J lost 4 bases, with 6 bases between them. Germline loops: CDR1 SGHTS, CDR2 YDEGEE. This CDR3 has 13 amino acids. CDR3 coding DNA: TGTGCCAGCAGCTTGGAAGGGGCAGATACGCAGTATTTT. This translates into CASSLEGADTQYF.

The chain has TRBV19 and TRBJ1-1, with D tentatively TRBD1 (5 bases). The germline gives CDR1 LNHDA, CDR2 SQIVND (reference sequence). The CDR3 loop spans 14 amino acids. The germline V and J ends were trimmed by 5 bases and 1 base, with 11 bases remaining between them. CDR3 sequence: CASSPKTENTEAFF. DNA for the CDR3: TGTGCCAGTAGTCCAAAGACAGAGAACACTGAAGCTTTCTTT. Full variable domain (rest looked up from reference TRBV19 and TRBJ1-1): DGGITQSPKYLFRKEGQNVTLSCEQNLNHDAMYWYRQDPGQGLRLIYYSQIVNDFQKGDIAEGYSVSREKKESFPLTVTSAQKNPTAFYLCASSPKTENTEAFFGQGTRLTVV.

The gene calls are TRBV12-3 or TRBV12-4 and TRBJ1-6; tentatively, D is TRBD1 (6 bases). The CDR3 covers 13 residues. Trimming shortened V by 6 bases and J by 6 bases, and 9 bases separated the two germline ends. CDR3 region: CASSLGANSPLHF. For the CDR3, the DNA is TGTGCCAGCAGCCTGGGGGCTAATTCACCCCTCCACTTT.

The chain recombines TRBV6-2 or TRBV6-3 with TRBJ2-7; 7 positions match TRBD2. There are 15 residues in the CDR3. In germline, CDR1 is MNHEY, CDR2 SVGEGT. Trimming at V came to 4 bases and at J to 2 bases, leaving 8 bases not matched to a gene. CDR3 coding DNA: TGTGCCAGCAGTTTTGGGGAGGGTAGTCCCTACGAGCAGTACTTC. This encodes CASSFGEGSPYEQYF.

The rearrangement links TRBV9 to TRBJ1-5, with D perhaps matching TRBD1 (6 bases). Germline CDR1 is SGDLS and CDR2 is YYNGEE. With 3 bases removed from V and 1 base from J, the gap between germline ends came to 11 bases. This CDR3 region has 15 residues. CDR3 sequence: CASSARGGSNQPQHF. The CDR3 DNA sequence: TGTGCCAGCAGCGCCAGGGGAGGGAGCAATCAGCCCCAGCATTTT.

The J gene is TRBJ2-2, the V gene TRBV21-1; TRBD1 reflects the table's D call only, with no check against the DNA. TRBV21-1 is a pseudogene segment. This CDR3 comprises 13 residues. In DNA form, the CDR3 reads TGTGCCAGCAGCACTACAGGGGCCGGGGAGCTGTTTTTT. Translation: CASSTTGAGELFF.